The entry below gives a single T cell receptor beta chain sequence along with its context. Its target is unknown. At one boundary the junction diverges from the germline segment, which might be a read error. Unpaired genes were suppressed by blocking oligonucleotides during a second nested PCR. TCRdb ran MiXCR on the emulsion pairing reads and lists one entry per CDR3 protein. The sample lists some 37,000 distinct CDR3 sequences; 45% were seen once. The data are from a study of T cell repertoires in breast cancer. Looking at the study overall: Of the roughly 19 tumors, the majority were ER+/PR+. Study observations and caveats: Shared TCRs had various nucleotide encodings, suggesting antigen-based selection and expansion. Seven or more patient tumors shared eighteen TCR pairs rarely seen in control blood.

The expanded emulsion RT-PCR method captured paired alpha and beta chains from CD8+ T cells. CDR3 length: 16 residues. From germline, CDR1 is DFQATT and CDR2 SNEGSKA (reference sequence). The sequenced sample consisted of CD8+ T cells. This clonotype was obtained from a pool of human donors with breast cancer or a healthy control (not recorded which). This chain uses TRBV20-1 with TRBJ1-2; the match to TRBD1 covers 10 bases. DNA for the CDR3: TGCAGTGCAACCGGGACAGGGGAAGCCATTAACTATGGCTACGCCTTC. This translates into CSATGTGEAINYGYAF.